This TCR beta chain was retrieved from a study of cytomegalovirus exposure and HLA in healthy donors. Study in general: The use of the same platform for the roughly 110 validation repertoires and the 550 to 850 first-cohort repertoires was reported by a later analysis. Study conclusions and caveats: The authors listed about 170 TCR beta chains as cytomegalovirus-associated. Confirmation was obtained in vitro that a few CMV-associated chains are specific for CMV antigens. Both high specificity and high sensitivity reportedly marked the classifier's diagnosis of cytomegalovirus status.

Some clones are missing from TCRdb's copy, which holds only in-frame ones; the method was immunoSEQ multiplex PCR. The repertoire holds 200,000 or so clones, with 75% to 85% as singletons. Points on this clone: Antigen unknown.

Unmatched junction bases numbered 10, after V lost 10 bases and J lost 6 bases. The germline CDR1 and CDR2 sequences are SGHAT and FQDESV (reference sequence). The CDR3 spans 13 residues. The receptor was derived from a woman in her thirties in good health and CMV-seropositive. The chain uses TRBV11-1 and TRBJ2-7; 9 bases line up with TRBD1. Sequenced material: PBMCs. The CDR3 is CATHGTGRAEQYF. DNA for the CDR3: TGTGCCACCCACGGGACAGGGAGAGCCGAGCAGTACTTC. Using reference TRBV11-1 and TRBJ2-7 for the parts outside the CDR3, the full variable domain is EAEVAQSPRYKITEKSQAVAFWCDPISGHATLYWYRQILGQGPELLVQFQDESVVDDSQLPKDRFSAERLKGVDSTLKIQPAELGDSAMYLCATHGTGRAEQYFGPGTRLTVT.